This T cell receptor beta chain was sequenced for a study of blood T cell repertoires in COVID-19. The ends lost 6 bases at V and 2 bases at J; junction bases unmatched: 3. The germline CDR1 and CDR2 sequences are MDHEN and SYDVKM. The CDR3 is 13 amino acids. This clone has just one count. This specimen includes other DNA sequences encoding the same CDR3. Data came from immunoSEQ multiplex PCR; TCRdb stores just in-frame clones and leaves some out. This table has more than 200,000 clones, around 80% appearing once. Sample: peripheral blood. The sequence was collected from a man aged 55 to 70 with acute or convalescent COVID-19. V and J are TRBV28 and TRBJ2-7; 8 nucleotides agree with TRBD2. CDR3 protein: CASRTGGPYEQYF. The CDR3 coding sequence is TGTGCCAGCAGAACGGGAGGGCCCTACGAGCAGTACTTC. The full variable domain, completed using reference TRBV28 and TRBJ2-7, is DVKVTQSSRYLVKRTGEKVFLECVQDMDHENMFWYRQDPGLGLRLIYFSYDVKMKEKGDIPEGYSVSREKKERFSLILESASTNQTSMYLCASRTGGPYEQYFGPGTRLTVT.